Reported below is one T cell receptor (beta chain). The authors' processing: Estimated nucleated cell counts came from reference gene primer amplification. TCRdb's table, derived via immunoSEQ multiplex PCR, lists solely in-frame clones and lacks some. D and trimming come from the DNA, and the V and J calls and clone size come from that table. The repertoire consists of 150,000 to 200,000 clones, with approximately 90% occurring once and the leading ten covering about 1.9%. These data come from a study of blood T cell repertoires in COVID-19. Study context: There were acute and convalescent COVID-19 samples, and they came from the United States, Italy and Spain.

Germline CDR1 and CDR2: ENHRY and SYGVKD. J gave up 3 bases and V 4 bases, and 20 bases lay outside the gene matches. The CDR3 has 19 amino acids. The chain couples TRBV10-3 to TRBJ2-7, with TRBD2 matching over 8 bases. Sequences were obtained from peripheral blood. The clonotype was recovered from a man aged 18 to 29 who had recovered from COVID-19. DNA of the CDR3: TGTGCCATCAGTGTACTTCTAGCGGGCGCCACCTCCGGGGTCTACGAGCAGTACTTC. Its protein is CAISVLLAGATSGVYEQYF.